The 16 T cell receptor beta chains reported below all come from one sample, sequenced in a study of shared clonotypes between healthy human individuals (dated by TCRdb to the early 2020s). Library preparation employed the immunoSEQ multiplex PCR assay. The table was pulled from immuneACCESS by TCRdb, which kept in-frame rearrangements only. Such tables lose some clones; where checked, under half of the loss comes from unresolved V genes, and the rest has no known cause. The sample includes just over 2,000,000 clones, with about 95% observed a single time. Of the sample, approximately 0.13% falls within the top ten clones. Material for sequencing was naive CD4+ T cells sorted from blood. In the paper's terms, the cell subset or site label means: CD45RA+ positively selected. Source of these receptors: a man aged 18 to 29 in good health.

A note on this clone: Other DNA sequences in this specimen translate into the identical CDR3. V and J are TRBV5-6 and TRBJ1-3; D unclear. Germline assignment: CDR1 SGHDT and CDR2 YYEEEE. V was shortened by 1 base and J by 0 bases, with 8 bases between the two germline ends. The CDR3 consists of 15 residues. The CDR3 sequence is CASSLRGSSGNTIYF. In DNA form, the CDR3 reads TGTGCCAGCAGCTTGCGCGGGAGCTCTGGAAACACCATATATTTT.

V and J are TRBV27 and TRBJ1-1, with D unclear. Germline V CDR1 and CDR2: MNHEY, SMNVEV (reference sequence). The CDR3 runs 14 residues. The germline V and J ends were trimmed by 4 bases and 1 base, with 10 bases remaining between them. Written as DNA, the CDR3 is TGTGCCAGCAGTTCCCGTACAGCGAACACTGAAGCTTTCTTT. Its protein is CASSSRTANTEAFF.

The CDR3 DNA reads TGTGCCAGCAGCTTGCTAGCGGGGGGGAATACGCAGTATTTT. This encodes CASSLLAGGNTQYF. The chain uses TRBV7-9 and TRBJ2-3, with 12 bases aligning to TRBD2. The CDR3 is 14 amino acids. V was pared by 3 bases and J by 7 bases, with 2 bases of the junction left unmatched. CDR1 and CDR2 from the germline V gene are SEHNR and FQNEAQ (reference sequence). The variable domain in full, with the rest retrieved from reference TRBV7-9 and TRBJ2-3, is DTGVSQNPRHKITKRGQNVTFRCDPISEHNRLYWYRQTLGQGPEFLTYFQNEAQLEKSRLLSDRFSAERPKGSFSTLEIQRTEQGDSAMYLCASSLLAGGNTQYFGPGTRLTVL.

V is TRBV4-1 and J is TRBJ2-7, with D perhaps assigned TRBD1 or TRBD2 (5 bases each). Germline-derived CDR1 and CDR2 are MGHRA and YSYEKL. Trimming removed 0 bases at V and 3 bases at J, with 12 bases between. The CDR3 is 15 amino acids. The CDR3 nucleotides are TGCGCCAGCAGCCAAGATTGGGGACCTCGCTACGAGCAGTACTTC. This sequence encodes CASSQDWGPRYEQYF.

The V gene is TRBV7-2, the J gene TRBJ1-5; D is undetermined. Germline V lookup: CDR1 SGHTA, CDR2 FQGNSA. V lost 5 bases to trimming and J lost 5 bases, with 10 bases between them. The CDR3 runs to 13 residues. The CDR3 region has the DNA TGTGCCAGCAGCGGAAGGACCGATCAGCCCCAGCATTTT. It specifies CASSGRTDQPQHF.

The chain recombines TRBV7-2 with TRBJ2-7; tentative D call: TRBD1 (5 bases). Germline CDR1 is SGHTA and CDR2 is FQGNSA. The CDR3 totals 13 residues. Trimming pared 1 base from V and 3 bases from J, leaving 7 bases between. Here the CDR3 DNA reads TGTGCCAGCAGCTTAGAGGACAACTACGAGCAGTACTTC. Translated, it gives CASSLEDNYEQYF.

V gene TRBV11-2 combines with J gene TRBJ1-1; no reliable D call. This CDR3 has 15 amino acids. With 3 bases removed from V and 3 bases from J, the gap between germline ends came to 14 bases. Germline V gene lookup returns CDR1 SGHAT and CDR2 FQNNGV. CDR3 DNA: TGTGCCAGCAGCTTTCGAGGGTATAGGGACACTGAAGCTTTCTTT. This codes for CASSFRGYRDTEAFF.

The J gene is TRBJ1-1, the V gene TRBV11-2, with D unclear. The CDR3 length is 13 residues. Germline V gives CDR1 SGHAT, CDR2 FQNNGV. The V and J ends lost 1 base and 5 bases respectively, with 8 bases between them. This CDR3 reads CASSLGVGTEAFF. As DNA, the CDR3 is TGTGCCAGCAGCTTAGGGGTCGGAACTGAAGCTTTCTTT.

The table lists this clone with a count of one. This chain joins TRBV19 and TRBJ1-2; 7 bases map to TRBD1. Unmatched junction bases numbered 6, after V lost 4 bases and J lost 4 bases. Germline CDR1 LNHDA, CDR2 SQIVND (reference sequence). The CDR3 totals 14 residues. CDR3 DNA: TGTGCCAGTAGTACCTCGGGACAGCCCTATGGCTACACCTTC. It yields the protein CASSTSGQPYGYTF.

CDR3 in amino acids: CASSLGGSSKTDTQYF. In DNA, the CDR3 is TGTGCCAGCAGCTTGGGTGGCAGCTCGAAGACAGATACGCAGTATTTT. V is TRBV5-6 and J is TRBJ2-3; D gene uncertain. Germline CDR1 reads SGHDT; CDR2 reads YYEEEE. Trimming removed 0 bases at V and 3 bases at J, with 14 bases between. This CDR3 contains 16 residues. The full variable domain, rest sourced from reference TRBV5-6 and TRBJ2-3, is DAGVTQSPTHLIKTRGQQVTLRCSPKSGHDTVSWYQQALGQGPQFIFQYYEEEERQRGNFPDRFSGHQFPNYSSELNVNALLLGDSALYLCASSLGGSSKTDTQYFGPGTRLTVL.

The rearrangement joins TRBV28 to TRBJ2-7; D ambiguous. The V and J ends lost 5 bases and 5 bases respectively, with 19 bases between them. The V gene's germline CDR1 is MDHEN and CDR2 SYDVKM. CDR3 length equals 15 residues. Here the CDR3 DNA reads TGTGCCAGCAGTCCCCCCCGGGCTTGGTTTGACGAGCAGTACTTC. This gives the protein CASSPPRAWFDEQYF.

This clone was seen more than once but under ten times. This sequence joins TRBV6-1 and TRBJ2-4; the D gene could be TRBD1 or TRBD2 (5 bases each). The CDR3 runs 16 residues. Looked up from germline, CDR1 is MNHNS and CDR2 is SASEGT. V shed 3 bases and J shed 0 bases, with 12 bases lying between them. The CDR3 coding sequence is TGTGCCAGCAGTGAGGGGGTGCTAATAGCCAAAAACATTCAGTACTTC. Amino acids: CASSEGVLIAKNIQYF.

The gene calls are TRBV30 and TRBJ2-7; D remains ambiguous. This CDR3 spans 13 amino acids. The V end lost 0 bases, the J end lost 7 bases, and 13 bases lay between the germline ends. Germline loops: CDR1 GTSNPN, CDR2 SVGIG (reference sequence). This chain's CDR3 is CAWSVVGPGEQYF. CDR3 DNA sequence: TGTGCCTGGAGTGTTGTGGGCCCCGGGGAGCAGTACTTC.

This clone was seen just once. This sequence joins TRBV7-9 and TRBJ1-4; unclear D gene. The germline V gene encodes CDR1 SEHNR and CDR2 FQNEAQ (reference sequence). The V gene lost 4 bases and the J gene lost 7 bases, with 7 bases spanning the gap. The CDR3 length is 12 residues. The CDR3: CASSWEGEKLFF. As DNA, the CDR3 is TGTGCCAGCAGCTGGGAGGGTGAAAAACTGTTTTTT.

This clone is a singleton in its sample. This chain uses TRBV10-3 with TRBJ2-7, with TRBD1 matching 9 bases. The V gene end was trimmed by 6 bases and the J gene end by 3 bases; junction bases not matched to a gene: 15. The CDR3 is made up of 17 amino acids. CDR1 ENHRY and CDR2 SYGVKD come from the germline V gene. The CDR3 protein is CAIREAPGQGYGYEQYF. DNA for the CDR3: TGTGCCATCAGAGAAGCCCCGGGACAGGGATACGGCTACGAGCAGTACTTC.

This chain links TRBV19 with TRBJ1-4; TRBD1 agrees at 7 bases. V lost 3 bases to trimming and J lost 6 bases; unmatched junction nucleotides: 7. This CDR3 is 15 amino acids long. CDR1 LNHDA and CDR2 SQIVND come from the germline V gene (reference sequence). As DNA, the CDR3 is TGTGCCAGTAGTATCGCGACAGGGAGCCATGAAAAACTGTTTTTT. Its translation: CASSIATGSHEKLFF.